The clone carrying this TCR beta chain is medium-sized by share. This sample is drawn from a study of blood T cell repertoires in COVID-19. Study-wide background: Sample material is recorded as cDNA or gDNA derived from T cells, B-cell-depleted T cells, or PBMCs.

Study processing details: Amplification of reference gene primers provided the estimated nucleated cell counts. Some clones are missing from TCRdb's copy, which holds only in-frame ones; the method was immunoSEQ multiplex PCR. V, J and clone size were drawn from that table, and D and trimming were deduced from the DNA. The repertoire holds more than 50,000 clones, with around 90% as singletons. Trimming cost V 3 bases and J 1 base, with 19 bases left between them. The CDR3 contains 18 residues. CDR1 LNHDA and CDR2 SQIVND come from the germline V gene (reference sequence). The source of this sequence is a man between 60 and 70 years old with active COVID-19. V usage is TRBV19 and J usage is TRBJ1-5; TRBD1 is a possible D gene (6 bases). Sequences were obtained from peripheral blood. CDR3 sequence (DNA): TGTGCCAGTAGTATTAGCCAGGACAGCCTGGGGAGCAATCAGCCCCAGCATTTT. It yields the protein CASSISQDSLGSNQPQHF.